These 27 T cell receptor beta chains share one sample of origin, sequenced in a study of vaccination effects on CD4 cells after COVID-19. Sequencing in the ViraFEST assay came after antigen-specific CD4+ T cells had been expanded with viral peptide pools, which were used to stimulate PBMC. Subsequent to a culture period of approximately 11 days, CD4+ T cells were isolated. Each participant was given two doses of one vaccine (BNT162b2 or mRNA-1273). These receptors have no known antigen. This table comes from immunoSEQ multiplex PCR, and its TCRdb copy is limited to in-frame clones, with some not included. The table has more than 9,000 clones, less than 75% seen once. Sequences were derived from CD4+ T cells from PBMCs cultured with SARS-CoV-2 spike peptides, sampled after COVID-19 vaccination. These receptors originate from a human donor who received a COVID-19 vaccine.

This clone was seen only once. The genes are TRBV19 and TRBJ2-3; 10 bases are shared with TRBD2. The CDR3 totals 15 residues. Germline trimming cut 6 bases from V and 2 bases from J; bases unmatched to any gene: 5. Germline assignment: CDR1 LNHDA and CDR2 SQIVND (reference sequence). The CDR3 region has the DNA TGTGCCAGTAGAACTAGCGGGGCCAACACAGATACGCAGTATTTT. Its protein is CASRTSGANTDTQYF.

The V gene is TRBV4-2, the J gene TRBJ1-2, with 9 positions matching TRBD1. The CDR3 totals 14 residues. The ends lost 0 bases at V and 10 bases at J; junction bases unmatched: 6. Germline V CDR1 and CDR2: LGHNA, YNFKEQ. CDR3 bases: TGTGCCAGCAGCCAAGATGGGACAGGGCGCGTCTACACCTTC. As protein: CASSQDGTGRVYTF.

This rearrangement joins TRBV12-5 to TRBJ1-6; D unresolved. Germline loops: CDR1 LGHNT, CDR2 FRNRAP. Trimming removed 1 base from V and 6 bases from J, with 4 bases in between. The CDR3 runs 13 residues. CDR3 sequence reads: CASGLGLNSPLHF. DNA of the CDR3: TGTGCTAGTGGTTTGGGTCTTAATTCACCCCTCCACTTT.

The V and J genes are TRBV29-1 and TRBJ1-1; 9 bases agree with TRBD1. Germline-derived CDR1 and CDR2 are SQVTM and ANQGSEA. CDR3 size: 13 residues. Trimming removed 5 bases from V and 5 bases from J; junction bases left unmatched: 6. DNA for the CDR3: TGCAGCGTTCGGGGGACAGGGAGGACTGAAGCTTTCTTT. It translates to CSVRGTGRTEAFF.

The V and J genes are TRBV3-1 (or the pseudogene TRBV3-2) and TRBJ1-2; D is uncertain. The CDR3 consists of 17 residues. Germline V gives CDR1 LGHDT, CDR2 YNNKEL (reference sequence). The germline V and J ends were trimmed by 2 bases and 8 bases, with 24 bases remaining between them. In DNA, the CDR3 is TGTGCCAGCAGCCAATTCCGGTCGGGCGGGAAAAATGGCGGCTACACCTTC. Its protein is CASSQFRSGGKNGGYTF.

This clone was found once. The chain couples TRBV4-3 to TRBJ2-7; D is perhaps TRBD2 (6 bases). Trimming removed 4 bases from V and 3 bases from J, with 13 bases in between. Germline V lookup: CDR1 LGHNA, CDR2 YSLEER. The CDR3 runs to 14 residues. The CDR3 bases are TGCGCCAGCAGCCGCGACGGAGGGTACTACGAGCAGTACTTC. Its protein is CASSRDGGYYEQYF.

This sequence joins TRBV5-1 and TRBJ1-1, with D maybe TRBD1 (5 bases). Trimming took 2 bases from V and 4 from J, leaving 9 bases between them. The CDR3 runs 13 residues. The germline V gene encodes CDR1 SGHRS and CDR2 YFSETQ. DNA for the CDR3: TGCGCCAGCAGCTTAGCGCAGGGCACTGAAGCTTTCTTT. It yields the protein CASSLAQGTEAFF. Filled out from reference TRBV5-1 and TRBJ1-1, the complete variable domain reads KAGVTQTPRYLIKTRGQQVTLSCSPISGHRSVSWYQQTPGQGLQFLFEYFSETQRNKGNFPGRFSGRQFSNSRSEMNVSTLELGDSALYLCASSLAQGTEAFFGQGTRLTVV.

In its sample, this clone was seen a few times. The CDR3 nucleotides are TGTGCCAGCAGCCACCTCGGAAATCAGCCCCAGCATTTT. Residues: CASSHLGNQPQHF. This chain uses TRBV3-1 (or the pseudogene TRBV3-2) with TRBJ1-5, with unresolved D. Germline CDR1 is LGHDT and CDR2 is YNNKEL (reference sequence). The CDR3 totals 13 residues. V was cut by 3 bases and J by 4 bases, with 7 bases left in between.

The rearrangement links TRBV28 to TRBJ2-7; D might be TRBD1 (6 bases). The germline V and J ends were trimmed by 5 bases and 12 bases, with 11 bases remaining between them. The CDR3 totals 10 residues. Germline V gene lookup returns CDR1 MDHEN and CDR2 SYDVKM. CDR3 amino acids: CASSHRESYF. The DNA for the CDR3 is TGTGCCAGCAGTCACAGGGAATCGTACTTC.

The rearrangement joins TRBV24-1 to TRBJ1-5; a possible D gene is TRBD1 (6 bases). CDR1 is KGHDR, CDR2 SFDVKD, per germline. The CDR3 has 17 amino acids. V was pared by 0 bases and J by 3 bases, with 14 bases between. The CDR3 DNA reads as TGTGCCACCAGTGATTTGCCAGGACAGAGCCTCAATCAGCCCCAGCATTTT. This codes for CATSDLPGQSLNQPQHF.

The V and J genes are TRBV6-6 and TRBJ2-1; 11 bases are shared with TRBD2. Germline V gene lookup returns CDR1 MNHNY and CDR2 SVGAGI (reference sequence). V trimming: 6 bases; J trimming: 7 bases; junction bases outside the gene matches: 11. CDR3 size: 16 residues. CDR3 nucleotides: TGTGCCAGCAGCGTCTTAGCGGGAGGGCCGTCGAATGAGCAGTTCTTC. Amino acid sequence: CASSVLAGGPSNEQFF.

V and J are TRBV30 and TRBJ1-1, with D perhaps TRBD1 (6 bases). The germline gives CDR1 GTSNPN, CDR2 SVGIG (reference sequence). The CDR3 is 15 residues long. V was pared by 7 bases and J by 0 bases, with 18 bases between. Here the CDR3 DNA reads TGTGCCTTCTTCCGGGGGGCATTAATGAACACTGAAGCTTTCTTT. Protein product: CAFFRGALMNTEAFF.

This clone was observed a few times. The chain has TRBV24-1 and TRBJ1-2, with D unclear. Trimming removed 5 bases at V and 0 bases at J, with 9 bases between. Looked up from germline, CDR1 is KGHDR and CDR2 is SFDVKD. The CDR3 contains 14 residues. The CDR3 region is CATSGAAANYGYTF. CDR3 bases: TGTGCCACCAGTGGGGCGGCTGCTAACTATGGCTACACCTTC.

This chain uses TRBV4-1 with TRBJ1-1; 7 positions agree with TRBD1. This CDR3 contains 16 residues. Germline V gene data show CDR1 as MGHRA and CDR2 as YSYEKL. The junction had 15 bases not matched to a gene; V was cut back by 6 bases and J by 5 bases. The CDR3 protein is CASRSTGWVRKTEAFF. The DNA of the CDR3 is TGCGCCAGCAGATCGACAGGGTGGGTAAGAAAAACTGAAGCTTTCTTT.

The chain uses TRBV7-9 and TRBJ2-6; tentatively, D is TRBD1 or TRBD2 (5 bases each). The CDR3 loop spans 18 amino acids. Per the germline V gene, CDR1 is SEHNR and CDR2 is FQNEAQ (reference sequence). V shed 1 base and J shed 0 bases, with 13 bases lying between them. CDR3 coding DNA: TGTGCCAGCAGCTTAGGGGGGACCCTGCTCTCTGGGGCCAACGTCCTGACTTTC. Its translation is CASSLGGTLLSGANVLTF.

This clone was counted only a few times. The CDR3 bases are TGTGCCATCAGTAAAGCTCAGGGGGATCAGCCCCAGCATTTT. This encodes CAISKAQGDQPQHF. The chain couples TRBV10-3 to TRBJ1-5, with 7 bases fitting TRBD1. Per the germline V gene, CDR1 is ENHRY and CDR2 is SYGVKD. The CDR3 is made up of 14 amino acids. V lost 5 bases to trimming and J lost 5 bases; unmatched junction nucleotides: 6.

The chain links TRBV6-1 to TRBJ1-1, with a weak D call TRBD1 (6 bases). CDR3 length: 15 residues. V lost 0 bases and J lost 7, with 15 bases in between. The germline V gene encodes CDR1 MNHNS and CDR2 SASEGT. The CDR3 DNA follows: TGTGCCAGCAGTGAAGCGCTGGGGGGCGCAGGTGAAGCTTTCTTT. This sequence encodes CASSEALGGAGEAFF.

The genes are TRBV19 and TRBJ1-5, with D maybe TRBD1 (5 bases). CDR3 length: 11 residues. Germline CDR1 LNHDA, CDR2 SQIVND (reference sequence). CDR3 sequence reads: CATGGSVPQHF. The CDR3 nucleotides are TGTGCGACTGGGGGTTCGGTGCCCCAGCATTTT.

In its sample, this clone is large. The rearrangement joins TRBV7-6 to TRBJ2-2; weak D call: TRBD1 (6 bases). Trimming pared 4 bases from V and 1 base from J, leaving 10 bases between. CDR1 is SGHVS, CDR2 FNYEAQ, per germline. This CDR3 region has 15 residues. CDR3 sequence: CASSSQGQNTGELFF. The CDR3 DNA reads TGTGCCAGCAGCTCACAGGGACAGAACACCGGGGAGCTGTTTTTT.

The V and J genes are TRBV4-2 and TRBJ1-5; D unclear. Trimming took 0 bases from V and 0 from J, leaving 9 bases between them. CDR1 LGHNA and CDR2 YNFKEQ come from the germline V gene. The CDR3 loop spans 16 amino acids. The DNA for the CDR3 is TGTGCCAGCAGCCAAGATGGCAGGAATAGCAATCAGCCCCAGCATTTT. This translates into CASSQDGRNSNQPQHF.

J is TRBJ1-1 and V is TRBV6-5; possible D gene TRBD1, 5 bases. This CDR3 contains 13 residues. Germline-derived CDR1 and CDR2 are MNHEY and SVGAGI. V was clipped by 8 bases and J by 8 bases, with 18 bases between them. The CDR3 loop is CASCIRVNREAFF. The DNA of the CDR3 is TGTGCCAGCTGTATCAGGGTAAACAGAGAAGCTTTCTTT.

This chain uses TRBV18 with TRBJ1-4; D not certain. The germline V and J ends were trimmed by 3 bases and 5 bases, with 7 bases remaining between them. The length of the CDR3 is 13 residues. CDR1 and CDR2 from the germline V gene are KGHSH and LQKENI. In DNA form, the CDR3 reads TGTGCCAGCTCACCCGGGAACAATGAAAAACTGTTTTTT. It translates to CASSPGNNEKLFF.

V and J are TRBV2 and TRBJ2-7, with 9 bases lining up with TRBD2. Trimming at V came to 4 bases and at J to 7 bases, leaving 2 bases not matched to a gene. CDR3 length equals 12 residues. Germline lookup yields CDR1 SNHLY and CDR2 FYNNEI. The CDR3, as DNA: TGTGCCAGCAGTGTCCTAGCGGGGGAGCAGTACTTC. It is translated as CASSVLAGEQYF.

The chain uses TRBV5-4 and TRBJ2-1; D unresolved. Germline loops: CDR1 SGHNT, CDR2 YYREEE (reference sequence). The CDR3 runs 13 residues. Trimming stripped 4 bases from V and 5 bases from J, with 10 bases between. The chain's CDR3 is CASSPPGHNEQFF. DNA of the CDR3: TGTGCCAGCAGCCCCCCCGGACACAATGAGCAGTTCTTC. The variable domain in full, with the rest retrieved from reference TRBV5-4 and TRBJ2-1, is ETGVTQSPTHLIKTRGQQVTLRCSSQSGHNTVSWYQQALGQGPQFIFQYYREEENGRGNFPPRFSGLQFPNYSSELNVNALELDDSALYLCASSPPGHNEQFFGPGTRLTVL.

This clone came up once. The chain is built from TRBV6-5 and TRBJ1-4, with 7 bases aligning to TRBD1. This CDR3 region has 14 residues. CDR1 MNHEY and CDR2 SVGAGI come from the germline V gene. V trimming: 6 bases; J trimming: 3 bases; junction bases outside the gene matches: 4. The CDR3 sequence: CASRTGVSNEKLFF. The DNA for the CDR3 is TGTGCCAGCAGAACAGGGGTTTCTAATGAAAAACTGTTTTTT.

The chain links TRBV6-5 to TRBJ2-3, with 7 bases identical to TRBD1. The trim removed 6 bases at V and 4 bases at J, leaving 1 base unmatched. The germline gives CDR1 MNHEY, CDR2 SVGAGI. The CDR3 contains 12 residues. CDR3: CASSQGADTQYF. CDR3 in DNA: TGTGCCAGCAGCCAGGGGGCAGATACGCAGTATTTT.

This clone was seen a handful of times. V usage is TRBV19 and J usage is TRBJ2-2, with 8 positions matching TRBD2. The V gene's germline CDR1 is LNHDA and CDR2 SQIVND (reference sequence). This CDR3 comprises 19 residues. Trimming at V came to 7 bases and at J to 0 bases, leaving 16 bases not matched to a gene. The CDR3 DNA sequence: TGTGCCAGTACCCTCGGTAAAGCCGGACTAGCCGCGAACACCGGGGAGCTGTTTTTT. Translated: CASTLGKAGLAANTGELFF.